A single sample gave rise to the 14 T cell receptor beta chains below, sequenced in a study of control samples from healthy donors and cancer patients. The repertoire was sequenced with immunoSEQ multiplex PCR; TCRdb's copy has only in-frame clones and lacks some. The repertoire holds approximately 90,000 clones, with over 65% as singletons. The material sequenced was blood. The receptor source for this set is a middle-aged woman in good health.

The V and J genes are TRBV7-8 and TRBJ2-2, with a weak D call TRBD2 (6 bases). The V end lost 4 bases, the J end lost 1 base, and 13 bases lay between the germline ends. Germline V gene sequence: CDR1 SGHVS, CDR2 FQNEAQ. The CDR3 has 16 residues. In DNA, the CDR3 is TGTGCCAGCAGCTACCGACTAGGGAAGAACACCGGGGAGCTGTTTTTT. Translating it yields CASSYRLGKNTGELFF.

The rearrangement joins TRBV7-9 to TRBJ2-1; D may be TRBD2 (7 bases). The V gene's germline CDR1 is SEHNR and CDR2 FQNEAQ (reference sequence). V was trimmed by 1 base and J by 10 bases, leaving 23 bases between them. This CDR3 spans 17 amino acids. This CDR3 is CASSLEGGARLGMEQFF. The CDR3 region has the DNA TGTGCCAGCAGCTTAGAGGGGGGGGCCCGCCTCGGTATGGAGCAGTTCTTC.

The chain has TRBV4-3 and TRBJ1-1; no firm D call. CDR3 length equals 14 residues. In germline, CDR1 is LGHNA, CDR2 YSLEER. V lost 4 bases and J lost 1, with 10 bases in between. CDR3 nucleotide sequence: TGCGCCAGCAGCCCACACACGAAGAACACTGAAGCTTTCTTT. It encodes CASSPHTKNTEAFF.

The chain links TRBV7-9 to TRBJ1-2; D unclear. CDR1 is SEHNR and CDR2 is FQNEAQ in the germline V gene (reference sequence). Trimming left V 2 bases short and J 2 bases short, with 6 bases between. This CDR3 is built from 13 residues. In DNA form, the CDR3 reads TGTGCCAGCAGCTTACAGGAGAACTATGGCTACACCTTC. The encoded protein is CASSLQENYGYTF.

J is TRBJ1-1 and V is TRBV6-2 or TRBV6-3; 7 bases map to TRBD1. The CDR3 spans 18 residues. With 6 bases clipped from V and 1 base from J, the junction kept 17 bases outside the gene matches. Germline CDR1 MNHEY, CDR2 SVGEGT. The CDR3 loop reads CASSLSQGRFSTNTEAFF. In DNA form, the CDR3 reads TGTGCCAGCAGCCTTTCACAGGGGAGGTTTTCTACGAACACTGAAGCTTTCTTT.

The chain uses TRBV18 and TRBJ1-3, with a weak D call TRBD1 (6 bases). The CDR3 runs to 14 residues. Germline lookup yields CDR1 KGHSH and CDR2 LQKENI. V was cut by 6 bases and J by 4 bases, with 13 bases left in between. The CDR3 nucleotides are TGTGCCAGCTCTCCCGGACAGAGCGGAAACACCATATATTTT. This encodes CASSPGQSGNTIYF.

The chain employs TRBV18 and TRBJ1-6; the D is unclear. In germline, CDR1 is KGHSH, CDR2 LQKENI. Trimming stripped 6 bases from V and 9 bases from J, with 21 bases between. The CDR3 contains 16 residues. DNA of the CDR3: TGTGCCAGCTCCCTATTCAGTCGGGCTGAGGGTTCACCCCTCCACTTT. Its protein product is CASSLFSRAEGSPLHF.

This clone has just a few counts. The chain employs TRBV3-1 (or the pseudogene TRBV3-2) and TRBJ1-2; the D is unclear. Germline V gene lookup returns CDR1 LGHDT and CDR2 YNNKEL (reference sequence). This CDR3 contains 14 residues. V shed 2 bases and J shed 5 bases, with 12 bases lying between them. CDR3 loop: CASSQLRIPYGYTF. CDR3 in DNA: TGTGCCAGCAGCCAACTCAGGATACCATATGGCTACACCTTC.

This clone was seen once. This chain connects TRBV12-3 or TRBV12-4 to TRBJ1-2, with TRBD1 matching 8 bases. The CDR3 extends over 13 amino acids. V was clipped by 4 bases and J by 5 bases; unmatched bases: 3. The CDR3 nucleotides are TGTGCCAGCAGTTCTAACAGGGGGTATGGCTACACCTTC. Its translation is CASSSNRGYGYTF.

This clone was observed a single time. The V call is TRBV12-5, the J call TRBJ1-6; D is perhaps TRBD1 (6 bases). The germline V gene encodes CDR1 LGHNT and CDR2 FRNRAP. Trimming shortened V by 1 base and J by 1 base, and 11 bases separated the two germline ends. The CDR3 is 17 amino acids. CDR3: CASGLGPGTSYNSPLHF. The CDR3 nucleotides are TGTGCTAGTGGTTTGGGCCCTGGGACATCCTATAATTCACCCCTCCACTTT.

The V call is TRBV4-1, the J call TRBJ2-7; D call uncertain. The CDR3 has 14 residues. Germline V lookup: CDR1 MGHRA, CDR2 YSYEKL. V was clipped by 0 bases and J by 6 bases, with 12 bases between them. The CDR3 spells CASSQDHGLREQYF. DNA of the CDR3: TGCGCCAGCAGCCAAGATCACGGTCTCCGCGAGCAGTACTTC.

This chain joins TRBV5-1 and TRBJ2-1; the D gene is possibly TRBD2 (6 bases). Germline V gene data show CDR1 as SGHRS and CDR2 as YFSETQ. This CDR3 comprises 14 residues. V was trimmed by 4 bases and J by 6 bases, leaving 14 bases between them. The CDR3 reads CASSHGLNPNEQFF. The CDR3 nucleotides are TGCGCCAGCAGCCATGGACTAAACCCCAATGAGCAGTTCTTC. Supplemented by reference TRBV5-1 and TRBJ2-1, the full variable domain reads KAGVTQTPRYLIKTRGQQVTLSCSPISGHRSVSWYQQTPGQGLQFLFEYFSETQRNKGNFPGRFSGRQFSNSRSEMNVSTLELGDSALYLCASSHGLNPNEQFFGPGTRLTVL.

The chain couples TRBV5-4 to TRBJ2-3, with 10 bases matching TRBD2. Germline V gene lookup returns CDR1 SGHNT and CDR2 YYREEE (reference sequence). The CDR3 runs 14 residues. The V segment lost 5 bases and the J segment 5 bases; nucleotides outside the gene matches: 5. The CDR3 loop reads CASSIAGGVDTQYF. The DNA of the CDR3 is TGTGCCAGCAGTATAGCGGGGGGCGTAGATACGCAGTATTTT.

J is TRBJ2-3 and V is TRBV9; 12 positions agree with TRBD2. Germline V gene sequence: CDR1 SGDLS, CDR2 YYNGEE. The CDR3 runs 16 residues. J lost 4 bases, V lost 3 bases, and 6 bases had no gene match. This chain's CDR3 is CASSGLAGGPADTQYF. DNA for the CDR3: TGTGCCAGCAGCGGGCTAGCGGGGGGGCCGGCAGATACGCAGTATTTT.